The sequence of this T cell receptor beta chain was determined in a study of OX40 agonist ivuxolimab in advanced cancers. Study background: Three patients showed partial responses: one hepatocellular carcinoma and two cutaneous melanoma cases.

On this clone itself: Its target is unknown.

Blood sampling took place at baseline, cycle 4 day 1, and cycle 7 day 1. Generated by immunoSEQ multiplex PCR, the TCRdb table keeps only in-frame clones and is missing some. The sample records more than 75,000 clones, approximately 91% being singletons. The J segment lost 6 bases and the V segment lost 2 bases, leaving 5 bases of the junction unmatched. The CDR3 has 15 amino acids. Germline V lookup: CDR1 MNHEY, CDR2 SVGAGI. Findings and limits, study-wide: Averaging showed that CD8+ T cells had more expanded clones than CD4+ did. The 0.1-3.0 mg/kg partial responders had among the lowest clonal expansion.

The sample was CD4+ or CD8+ T cells sorted from blood, taken in a trial of the OX40 agonist ivuxolimab. This chain joins TRBV6-5 and TRBJ1-5, with 9 bases that match TRBD1. This TCR derives from an adult with an advanced solid tumor such as melanoma, head and neck, liver or kidney cancer. CDR3 DNA: TGTGCCAGCAGTTACCAACAGGGGGCAGGTCAGCCCCAGCATTTT. It translates to CASSYQQGAGQPQHF.